This TCR beta chain came from a study of identical twins. Each CDR3 protein gets one entry after TCRdb re-called the 5' RACE reads with MiXCR. The sample lists about 240,000 distinct CDR3 sequences; roughly 12% were seen once. A few counts support this clonotype. CDR1 is SGHAT and CDR2 is FQNNGV in the germline V gene. This CDR3 has 16 amino acids. Germline trimming cut 6 bases from V and 3 bases from J; bases unmatched to any gene: 10. This same sample was also taken into another study, of yellow fever vaccine responses in identical twins.

This chain uses TRBV11-2 with TRBJ2-3, with 9 bases fitting TRBD2. This TCR derives from a woman in her late teens or twenties in good health. Sequenced sample: memory (CD45RO+) T cells sorted from blood. CDR3 sequence: CASSFLLGLATDTQYF. The CDR3 nucleotides are TGTGCCAGCAGTTTTCTACTCGGACTAGCGACAGATACGCAGTATTTT.